The 29 T cell receptor beta chains below were found in one sample sequenced in a study of CD8 T cells in ankylosing spondylitis. The study, taken as a whole, reports: What seemed typical of ankylosing spondylitis blood was a TCR beta motif built from 7 or 8 highly homologous variants.

TCRdb re-analysed the 5' RACE reads in MiXCR, keeping a single row per CDR3 protein. The table lists 250,000 to 350,000 distinct CDR3 sequences, less than 9.5% of them singletons. Their target antigens are unknown. Sequenced material: blood, either unsorted or a sorted T cell fraction (not recorded which). The origin of the receptors is a male donor with ankylosing spondylitis.

V usage is TRBV5-6 and J usage is TRBJ2-5; D is unresolved. The germline gives CDR1 SGHDT, CDR2 YYEEEE. CDR3 size: 12 residues. V lost 5 bases and J lost 5, with 10 bases in between. In nucleotides, the CDR3 is TGTGCCAGCAGTTGGTTGGGGGAGACCCAGTACTTC. This gives the protein CASSWLGETQYF. The whole variable domain, remainder taken from reference TRBV5-6 and TRBJ2-5, is DAGVTQSPTHLIKTRGQQVTLRCSPKSGHDTVSWYQQALGQGPQFIFQYYEEEERQRGNFPDRFSGHQFPNYSSELNVNALLLGDSALYLCASSWLGETQYFGPGTRLLVL.

This chain uses TRBV6-2 or TRBV6-3 with TRBJ2-1; 7 bases agree with TRBD1. Germline V gene data show CDR1 as MNHEY and CDR2 as SVGEGT. Germline trimming cut 10 bases from V and 7 bases from J; bases unmatched to any gene: 16. The CDR3 runs to 15 residues. CDR3 sequence: CAINHQRTGVNEQFF. The DNA for the CDR3 is TGTGCCATTAATCACCAGCGGACAGGTGTTAATGAGCAGTTCTTC.

In this sample, this clonotype turned up a few times. The chain has TRBV28 and TRBJ2-6, with TRBD1 matching over 7 bases. The V segment lost 6 bases and the J segment 4 bases; nucleotides outside the gene matches: 9. Per the germline V gene, CDR1 is MDHEN and CDR2 is SYDVKM. The CDR3 consists of 16 residues. The CDR3 loop is CASRQRQGSGANVLTF. CDR3 nucleotide sequence: TGTGCCAGCAGACAACGACAGGGCTCCGGGGCCAACGTCCTGACTTTC. Together with reference TRBV28 and TRBJ2-6, the CDR3 gives the full variable domain: DVKVTQSSRYLVKRTGEKVFLECVQDMDHENMFWYRQDPGLGLRLIYFSYDVKMKEKGDIPEGYSVSREKKERFSLILESASTNQTSMYLCASRQRQGSGANVLTFGAGSRLTVL.

There are many counts of this clonotype. The V gene is TRBV7-2, the J gene TRBJ2-3; 8 bases align to TRBD1. The trim removed 1 base at V and 5 bases at J, leaving 5 bases unmatched. CDR1 is SGHTA and CDR2 is FQGNSA in the germline V gene. The CDR3 is 15 residues long. The CDR3 sequence: CASSLGTGSIDTQYF. The CDR3 DNA reads as TGTGCCAGCAGCTTAGGGACAGGGTCGATAGATACGCAGTATTTT.

V gene TRBV12-3 or TRBV12-4 combines with J gene TRBJ2-2; D ambiguous. The CDR3 totals 12 residues. The V end lost 8 bases, the J end lost 5 bases, and 9 bases lay between the germline ends. The CDR3 reads CASSDVTGELFF. CDR3 DNA: TGTGCCAGCTCGGACGTGACCGGGGAGCTGTTTTTT.

This clonotype occurred many times. The chain is built from TRBV5-1 and TRBJ2-1; D gene unclear. Deletions cut 0 bases from V and 7 bases from J, with 11 bases between. The CDR3 length is 14 residues. The germline gives CDR1 SGHRS, CDR2 YFSETQ. In nucleotides, the CDR3 is TGCGCCAGCAGCTTGGCCGGGTTCCGGAATGAGCAGTTCTTC. The encoded protein is CASSLAGFRNEQFF.

The J gene is TRBJ2-7, the V gene TRBV27, with a weak D call TRBD1 (6 bases). Trimming shortened V by 5 bases and J by 2 bases, and 16 bases separated the two germline ends. The germline V gene has CDR1 MNHEY and CDR2 SMNVEV (reference sequence). The CDR3 spans 15 residues. The DNA for the CDR3 is TGTGCCAGCAGTGAAGACCGGGACACAGCCTACGAGCAGTACTTC. Residues: CASSEDRDTAYEQYF.

This clonotype has only a few counts. The CDR3 reads CASSSQGDGNQPQHF. As DNA, the CDR3 is TGTGCCAGCAGTTCCCAGGGGGACGGCAATCAGCCCCAGCATTTT. The rearrangement joins TRBV5-5 to TRBJ1-5; 7 bases map to TRBD1. V lost 5 bases, J lost 2 bases, and 7 bases stayed unmatched. The CDR3 is 15 amino acids. CDR1 and CDR2 (germline): SGHKS, YYEKEE (reference sequence).

The chain uses TRBV6-1 and TRBJ1-6; D not resolved. The germline V and J ends were trimmed by 9 bases and 7 bases, with 13 bases remaining between them. This CDR3 is built from 13 residues. Per germline, CDR1 MNHNS and CDR2 SASEGT. As DNA, the CDR3 is TGTGCCAGAGAGGGAGTCTGGAATTCACCCCTCCACTTT. Translating it yields CAREGVWNSPLHF.

This clonotype turned up a few times. This chain uses TRBV6-2 or TRBV6-3 with TRBJ2-1; D is unclear. The germline gives CDR1 MNHEY, CDR2 SVGEGT. The CDR3 has 14 residues. With 0 bases removed from V and 4 bases from J, the gap between germline ends came to 7 bases. The CDR3 region is CASSYSGGYNEQFF. In DNA, the CDR3 is TGTGCCAGCAGTTACTCGGGCGGTTACAATGAGCAGTTCTTC.

This sequence joins TRBV20-1 and TRBJ2-2; 8 bases match TRBD1. Germline CDR1 reads DFQATT; CDR2 reads SNEGSKA (reference sequence). This CDR3 is 19 amino acids long. J lost 1 base, V lost 5 bases, and 18 bases had no gene match. The CDR3 is CSAAERQGRIRGNTGELFF. In DNA form, the CDR3 reads TGCAGTGCTGCTGAAAGACAGGGGAGAATACGGGGGAACACCGGGGAGCTGTTTTTT.

The gene calls are TRBV12-3 or TRBV12-4 and TRBJ2-2; tentatively, D is TRBD1 (6 bases). This CDR3 has 14 residues. V was cut by 1 base and J by 3 bases, with 6 bases left in between. CDR3 region: CASSLDRDTGELFF. The CDR3 DNA is TGTGCCAGCAGTTTAGACAGGGACACCGGGGAGCTGTTTTTT.

This clonotype occurred a few times. The CDR3 coding sequence is TGCGCCAGCAATTCGCCTCGCCAAACTGGGGCCAACGTCCTGACTTTC. Translating it yields CASNSPRQTGANVLTF. This rearrangement joins TRBV4-1 to TRBJ2-6, with D uncertain. Per germline, CDR1 MGHRA and CDR2 YSYEKL. CDR3 length equals 16 residues. The ends were cut back, 7 bases at V and 2 bases at J, with 15 bases in the middle.

Ten or more counts support this clonotype. The V call is TRBV5-1, the J call TRBJ2-1; 7 bases map to TRBD2. CDR1 and CDR2 from the germline V gene are SGHRS and YFSETQ. The J segment lost 9 bases and the V segment lost 6 bases, leaving 9 bases of the junction unmatched. The CDR3 sequence is 13 residues long. CDR3 nucleotide sequence: TGCGCCAGCACCCCCCTGCGGGGGTCTGAGCAGTTCTTC. Its translation is CASTPLRGSEQFF.

The chain is built from TRBV5-1 and TRBJ2-7; D gene ambiguous. V gave up 1 base and J gave up 1 base, with 12 bases separating them. This CDR3 is 15 amino acids long. Germline V gene sequence: CDR1 SGHRS, CDR2 YFSETQ. The CDR3 protein is CASSLIGPISYEQYF. The CDR3 DNA reads TGCGCCAGCAGCTTGATAGGACCCATTTCCTACGAGCAGTACTTC.

A few counts support this clonotype. The gene calls are TRBV2 and TRBJ2-2; 10 bases agree with TRBD2. CDR1 is SNHLY, CDR2 FYNNEI, per germline. V was pared by 7 bases and J by 1 base, with 6 bases of the junction left unmatched. The CDR3 is made up of 16 amino acids. The CDR3 loop is CASTKTSGRNTGELFF. As DNA, the CDR3 is TGTGCCAGCACTAAGACTAGCGGGCGGAACACCGGGGAGCTGTTTTTT.

This clonotype has just a few counts. Here the CDR3 reads CASSYDRDQPQHF. The DNA of the CDR3 is TGTGCCAGCAGTTATGACAGGGATCAGCCCCAGCATTTT. The chain employs TRBV6-5 and TRBJ1-5; 7 positions agree with TRBD1. CDR3 length: 13 residues. CDR1 MNHEY and CDR2 SVGAGI come from the germline V gene. Unmatched junction bases numbered 1, after V lost 3 bases and J lost 5 bases.

In this sample, this clonotype turned up a few times. The V call is TRBV19, the J call TRBJ2-1; the match to TRBD2 covers 11 bases. The CDR3 length is 15 residues. The ends lost 9 bases at V and 9 bases at J; junction bases unmatched: 13. Germline V gives CDR1 LNHDA, CDR2 SQIVND (reference sequence). CDR3 amino acids: CASRAPSSGRIEQFF. CDR3 coding DNA: TGTGCCAGCCGCGCCCCCTCTAGCGGGAGGATTGAGCAGTTCTTC. Together with reference TRBV19 and TRBJ2-1, the CDR3 gives the full variable domain: DGGITQSPKYLFRKEGQNVTLSCEQNLNHDAMYWYRQDPGQGLRLIYYSQIVNDFQKGDIAEGYSVSREKKESFPLTVTSAQKNPTAFYLCASRAPSSGRIEQFFGPGTRLTVL.

V is TRBV10-3 and J is TRBJ2-5; 10 positions agree with TRBD1. CDR3 length: 15 amino acids. The germline V gene has CDR1 ENHRY and CDR2 SYGVKD. V lost 8 bases and J lost 5; bases outside the gene matches: 11. CDR3 loop: CAIGADRGLGETQYF. The DNA of the CDR3 is TGTGCCATCGGCGCAGACAGGGGGCTCGGGGAGACCCAGTACTTC.

This clonotype was seen more than once but under ten times. This rearrangement joins TRBV4-3 to TRBJ2-5, with D hard to call. Per the germline V gene, CDR1 is LGHNA and CDR2 is YSLEER. The CDR3 totals 16 residues. V was cut by 0 bases and J by 5 bases, with 16 bases left in between. In DNA form, the CDR3 reads TGCGCCAGCAGCCAAGACTGGCTTGGCCTCCTCGAGACCCAGTACTTC. Amino acids: CASSQDWLGLLETQYF.

This clonotype was counted a few times. The rearrangement uses TRBV7-8 and TRBJ2-3, with D perhaps being TRBD1 or TRBD2 (5 bases each). CDR1 is SGHVS and CDR2 is FQNEAQ in the germline V gene. This CDR3 has 15 amino acids. V lost 6 bases and J lost 0, with 13 bases in between. The CDR3 region is CASRTGTLSTDTQYF. For the CDR3, the DNA is TGTGCCAGCAGAACCGGGACCTTGAGCACAGATACGCAGTATTTT.

This rearrangement joins TRBV4-1 to TRBJ2-1, with D possibly matching TRBD1 (6 bases). Per the germline V gene, CDR1 is MGHRA and CDR2 is YSYEKL. V shed 3 bases and J shed 4 bases, with 13 bases lying between them. The CDR3 sequence is 15 residues long. The CDR3 loop is CASSQRAGAYNEQFF. The DNA of the CDR3 is TGCGCCAGCAGCCAGAGGGCAGGGGCATACAATGAGCAGTTCTTC.

This clonotype was observed a few times. The chain uses TRBV20-1 and TRBJ1-1; TRBD1 might be the D (6 bases). Germline V CDR1 and CDR2: DFQATT, SNEGSKA (reference sequence). The CDR3 extends over 13 amino acids. The V end lost 2 bases, the J end lost 8 bases, and 15 bases lay between the germline ends. The CDR3 DNA reads as TGCAGTGCTAGATCCCAGGGGCTAGGCGAAGCTTTCTTT. Protein: CSARSQGLGEAFF.

The genes are TRBV6-5 and TRBJ2-3, with 9 bases identical to TRBD2. The length of the CDR3 is 16 residues. Germline trimming cut 4 bases from V and 3 bases from J; bases unmatched to any gene: 8. Germline lookup yields CDR1 MNHEY and CDR2 SVGAGI. In nucleotides, the CDR3 is TGTGCCAGCAGTTCCCGGAGGAGCGGGAGGACAGATACGCAGTATTTT. Amino acids: CASSSRRSGRTDTQYF.

The gene calls are TRBV29-1 and TRBJ2-5; D remains ambiguous. V lost 3 bases, J lost 2 bases, and 7 bases lay in between. This CDR3 is 12 amino acids long. The germline V gene has CDR1 SQVTM and CDR2 ANQGSEA. CDR3 in amino acids: CSVDVAQETQYF. Written as DNA, the CDR3 is TGCAGCGTTGATGTAGCTCAAGAGACCCAGTACTTC.

This clonotype was seen only a few times. This chain connects TRBV6-5 to TRBJ2-7, with D perhaps assigned TRBD1 or TRBD2 (6 bases each). The CDR3 runs to 16 residues. CDR1 is MNHEY and CDR2 is SVGAGI in the germline V gene. Trimming pared 6 bases from V and 0 bases from J, leaving 18 bases between. The CDR3 DNA is TGTGCCAGCAGCTTTACTCGGAGGGGGAGCTCCTACGAGCAGTACTTC. The encoded protein is CASSFTRRGSSYEQYF.

This clonotype has just a few counts. The V call is TRBV28, the J call TRBJ1-6; maybe TRBD1 (6 bases). The V gene's germline CDR1 is MDHEN and CDR2 SYDVKM. The CDR3 is 13 amino acids. V was pared by 3 bases and J by 9 bases, with 9 bases between. CDR3 loop: CASSFQGRSPLHF. The CDR3 DNA reads TGTGCCAGCAGTTTTCAGGGGCGTTCACCCCTCCACTTT.

This clonotype was detected a few times. The rearrangement joins TRBV30 to TRBJ2-1; 10 bases agree with TRBD2. The V gene's germline CDR1 is GTSNPN and CDR2 SVGIG (reference sequence). CDR3 size: 15 residues. Unmatched junction bases numbered 6, after V lost 3 bases and J lost 4 bases. CDR3 region: CAWRRLAGVYNEQFF. The CDR3 DNA reads TGTGCCTGGAGGCGGCTAGCGGGAGTTTACAATGAGCAGTTCTTC.

The V call is TRBV29-1, the J call TRBJ1-2, with D possibly being TRBD1 (6 bases). Trimming cost V 4 bases and J 4 bases, with 19 bases left between them. CDR3 length: 15 amino acids. Germline V CDR1 and CDR2: SQVTM, ANQGSEA. The DNA for the CDR3 is TGCAGCGTTGGAGGTGTCAGGGGTCCAAGCTATGGCTACACCTTC. Protein product: CSVGGVRGPSYGYTF.